The 25 T cell receptor beta chains presented below share a single source sample, sequenced in a study of blood T cell repertoires in COVID-19. Measured with immunoSEQ multiplex PCR; TCRdb has only the in-frame clones, and not every one. Of around 380,000 clones in the sample, 87% were seen once. The sequencing input was PBMCs or T cells enriched from blood (not recorded which). These receptors were obtained from a young man who had recovered from COVID-19.

The genes are TRBV9 and TRBJ2-1; no firm D call. Germline values: CDR1 SGDLS, CDR2 YYNGEE. CDR3 size: 15 residues. V lost 0 bases and J lost 0, with 7 bases in between. CDR3 DNA: TGTGCCAGCAGCGTAGACTTGAGCTCCTACAATGAGCAGTTCTTC. This translates into CASSVDLSSYNEQFF.

The V and J genes are TRBV6-5 and TRBJ1-2; D remains ambiguous. The CDR3 spans 13 residues. Trimming left V 2 bases short and J 4 bases short, with 8 bases between. The germline gives CDR1 MNHEY, CDR2 SVGAGI. The CDR3 DNA follows: TGTGCCAGCAGTTACCCTGCGGGCTATGGCTACACCTTC. This encodes CASSYPAGYGYTF.

The chain is built from TRBV6-5 and TRBJ2-7; 9 bases align to TRBD1. This CDR3 comprises 14 residues. Germline V CDR1 and CDR2: MNHEY, SVGAGI. With 6 bases clipped from V and 0 bases from J, the junction kept 3 bases outside the gene matches. The CDR3: CASRRQGGSYEQYF. CDR3 DNA sequence: TGTGCCAGCAGAAGACAGGGGGGCTCCTACGAGCAGTACTTC.

The chain joins TRBV9 to TRBJ1-4, with 8 bases lining up with TRBD1. Germline V gene lookup returns CDR1 SGDLS and CDR2 YYNGEE. J gave up 4 bases and V 4 bases, and 6 bases lay outside the gene matches. The CDR3 runs 15 residues. CDR3 bases: TGTGCCAGCAGCTCCAGGGGGCAGGGTAATGAAAAACTGTTTTTT. It codes for CASSSRGQGNEKLFF.

CDR3 sequence reads: CASSLKAVGSYEQYF. CDR3 DNA sequence: TGTGCCAGCAGTTTAAAAGCGGTTGGGTCCTACGAGCAGTACTTC. This chain links TRBV27 with TRBJ2-7; tentatively, D is TRBD2 (5 bases). CDR3 length: 15 residues. Germline V gene lookup returns CDR1 MNHEY and CDR2 SMNVEV (reference sequence). V was clipped by 2 bases and J by 1 base, with 12 bases between them.

This chain joins TRBV4-1 and TRBJ1-1; D is unclear. The germline gives CDR1 MGHRA, CDR2 YSYEKL. V was pared by 5 bases and J by 2 bases, with 21 bases between. The CDR3 has 17 amino acids. DNA for the CDR3: TGCGCCAGCAGCAAAAATGTGGAGGGAGTAGGAAACACTGAAGCTTTCTTT. It codes for CASSKNVEGVGNTEAFF.

CDR3 region: CASSPPVNGETQYF. The DNA for the CDR3 is TGTGCCAGCTCACCACCAGTGAACGGAGAGACCCAGTACTTC. The chain recombines TRBV18 with TRBJ2-5, with unresolved D. CDR3 size: 14 residues. Trimming stripped 0 bases from V and 4 bases from J, with 9 bases between. Germline V gene data show CDR1 as KGHSH and CDR2 as LQKENI.

The genes are TRBV18 and TRBJ1-2; D is uncertain. Looked up from germline, CDR1 is KGHSH and CDR2 is LQKENI. V lost 3 bases, J lost 5 bases, and 10 bases lay in between. CDR3 size: 13 residues. The CDR3 sequence is CASSPSGEYGYTF. The CDR3 nucleotides read TGTGCCAGCTCACCCTCTGGGGAGTATGGCTACACCTTC. The full variable domain, in which reference TRBV18 and TRBJ1-2 provide the parts outside the CDR3, is NAGVMQNPRHLVRRRGQEARLRCSPMKGHSHVYWYRQLPEEGLKFMVYLQKENIIDESGMPKERFSAEFPKEGPSILRIQQVVRGDSAAYFCASSPSGEYGYTFGSGTRLTVV.

This clone showed up just a few times. The chain is built from TRBV19 and TRBJ1-6, with 8 bases aligning to TRBD1. Germline V gene lookup returns CDR1 LNHDA and CDR2 SQIVND (reference sequence). The CDR3 contains 14 residues. V was pared by 3 bases and J by 9 bases, with 4 bases of the junction left unmatched. The CDR3 nucleotides are TGTGCCAGTAGTATGACAGGGGTGGCTTCACCCCTCCACTTT. Protein product: CASSMTGVASPLHF.

V usage is TRBV6-5 and J usage is TRBJ2-4; the match to TRBD2 covers 10 bases. J lost 3 bases, V lost 6 bases, and 5 bases had no gene match. Germline loops: CDR1 MNHEY, CDR2 SVGAGI. The CDR3 totals 15 residues. The CDR3 coding sequence is TGTGCCAGCAGGCCTAGCGGGGGTTTCAAAAACATTCAGTACTTC. Its protein product is CASRPSGGFKNIQYF.

The V and J genes are TRBV12-3 or TRBV12-4 and TRBJ2-1; 9 bases map to TRBD1. CDR3 length: 13 amino acids. J gave up 6 bases and V 7 bases, and 4 bases lay outside the gene matches. The CDR3, as DNA: TGTGCCAGCATCCTGACAGGGGGCAATGAGCAGTTCTTC. Translated: CASILTGGNEQFF.

The CDR3 coding sequence is TGCGCCAGCAGCCAAGAGGGCAGGGAGGATCAGCCCCAGCATTTT. Amino acid sequence: CASSQEGREDQPQHF. The chain carries TRBV4-3 and TRBJ1-5, with D tentatively TRBD1 (5 bases). Germline V lookup: CDR1 LGHNA, CDR2 YSLEER. The length of the CDR3 is 15 residues. V gave up 0 bases and J gave up 5 bases, with 11 bases separating them.

This chain connects TRBV18 to TRBJ1-5; TRBD1 is a possible D gene (6 bases). V was cut by 6 bases and J by 1 base, with 13 bases left in between. CDR3 length equals 15 residues. Per the germline V gene, CDR1 is KGHSH and CDR2 is LQKENI. For the CDR3, the DNA is TGTGCCAGCTCTCCAGCAGGGGCCAGCAATCAGCCCCAGCATTTT. Translated, it gives CASSPAGASNQPQHF. Full variable domain (remainder filled in from reference TRBV18 and TRBJ1-5): NAGVMQNPRHLVRRRGQEARLRCSPMKGHSHVYWYRQLPEEGLKFMVYLQKENIIDESGMPKERFSAEFPKEGPSILRIQQVVRGDSAAYFCASSPAGASNQPQHFGDGTRLSIL.

Only a few counts were recorded for this clone. This chain links TRBV19 with TRBJ1-2, with TRBD1 matching 7 bases. Germline V lookup: CDR1 LNHDA, CDR2 SQIVND (reference sequence). The CDR3 length is 15 residues. Germline trimming cut 6 bases from V and 2 bases from J; bases unmatched to any gene: 9. The CDR3 here is CASSLGQNLNYGYTF. CDR3 DNA sequence: TGTGCCAGTAGCCTGGGACAGAACTTAAACTATGGCTACACCTTC.

This clone appeared once. The chain uses TRBV27 and TRBJ1-5; a weak D match, TRBD1 (6 bases). Trimming stripped 0 bases from V and 6 bases from J, with 9 bases between. CDR3 length equals 14 residues. CDR1 is MNHEY and CDR2 is SMNVEV in the germline V gene (reference sequence). The CDR3 DNA reads TGTGCCAGCAGTTTATCTCCCAGGGGTCAGCCCCAGCATTTT. It specifies CASSLSPRGQPQHF.

This clone has a single count. The chain is built from TRBV3-1 (or the pseudogene TRBV3-2) and TRBJ1-2; weak D call: TRBD1 (6 bases). This CDR3 has 13 residues. The germline V and J ends were trimmed by 4 bases and 6 bases, with 12 bases remaining between them. The germline V gene has CDR1 LGHDT and CDR2 YNNKEL (reference sequence). CDR3 sequence (DNA): TGTGCCAGCAGCCTCCGGGGGGCGGATGGCTACACCTTC. Its protein is CASSLRGADGYTF.

The V call is TRBV7-2, the J call TRBJ1-2, with 9 bases fitting TRBD1. Looked up from germline, CDR1 is SGHTA and CDR2 is FQGNSA. With V trimmed by 6 bases and J by 4 bases, 3 bases remained unmatched. The CDR3 extends over 13 amino acids. The CDR3 reads CASSDRGVYGYTF. The CDR3 DNA follows: TGTGCCAGCAGTGACAGGGGGGTCTATGGCTACACCTTC. The variable domain in full, with the rest retrieved from reference TRBV7-2 and TRBJ1-2, is GAGVSQSPSNKVTEKGKDVELRCDPISGHTALYWYRQSLGQGLEFLIYFQGNSAPDKSGLPSDRFSAERTGGSVSTLTIQRTQQEDSAVYLCASSDRGVYGYTFGSGTRLTVV.

This sequence joins TRBV11-2 and TRBJ1-3, with D unresolved. CDR1 SGHAT and CDR2 FQNNGV come from the germline V gene. The CDR3 contains 17 residues. The germline V and J ends were trimmed by 1 base and 0 bases, with 13 bases remaining between them. CDR3 amino acids: CASSLVRTGNSGNTIYF. In DNA form, the CDR3 reads TGTGCCAGCAGCTTAGTTCGGACGGGAAACTCTGGAAACACCATATATTTT.

The count of this clone is one. The genes are TRBV29-1 and TRBJ2-1, with D hard to call. This CDR3 contains 12 residues. The V and J ends lost 7 bases and 4 bases respectively, with 11 bases between them. In germline, CDR1 is SQVTM, CDR2 ANQGSEA. The CDR3 nucleotides read TGCAGCGCTGTACGGGTGTACAATGAGCAGTTCTTC. Its translation is CSAVRVYNEQFF.

The rearrangement links TRBV12-3 or TRBV12-4 to TRBJ1-1; perhaps TRBD1 as D (6 bases). V was shortened by 3 bases and J by 9 bases, with 11 bases between the two germline ends. The CDR3 has 12 residues. DNA of the CDR3: TGTGCCAGCAGTTTTTGGGGGCAGCAAGCTTTCTTT. This encodes CASSFWGQQAFF.

The sample holds a few counts of this clone. The chain combines TRBV2 with TRBJ1-2, with a possible D match to TRBD1 (5 bases). Trimming left V 7 bases short and J 2 bases short, with 14 bases between. Germline CDR1 reads SNHLY; CDR2 reads FYNNEI. The CDR3 length is 14 residues. This CDR3 reads CASNPTVTNYGYTF. As DNA, the CDR3 is TGTGCCAGCAACCCGACAGTCACCAACTATGGCTACACCTTC.

The chain joins TRBV14 to TRBJ2-1, with 7 bases lining up with TRBD1. This CDR3 region has 15 residues. Germline V gene sequence: CDR1 SGHDN, CDR2 FVKESK. J was trimmed by 3 bases and V by 3 bases; bases with no gene match: 5. CDR3 DNA sequence: TGTGCCAGCAGCCAGTTCTCAGGGGGCTACAATGAGCAGTTCTTC. It codes for CASSQFSGGYNEQFF.

This clone was counted ten times or more. This CDR3 is also generated by other DNA sequences in the sample. The chain uses TRBV18 and TRBJ1-2; 7 bases match TRBD1. Trimming cost V 3 bases and J 1 base; bases outside gene matches: 2. CDR1 and CDR2 from the germline V gene are KGHSH and LQKENI. The CDR3 has 14 residues. Here the CDR3 DNA reads TGTGCCAGCTCACCGGGACAGAGTAACTATGGCTACACCTTC. Protein sequence: CASSPGQSNYGYTF.

The chain has TRBV6-6 and TRBJ1-2; perhaps TRBD1 as D (5 bases). Looked up from germline, CDR1 is MNHNY and CDR2 is SVGAGI (reference sequence). The V gene lost 7 bases and the J gene lost 5 bases, with 11 bases spanning the gap. The CDR3 extends over 12 amino acids. The CDR3 DNA sequence: TGTGCCAGCACCCAGACAGCTTATGGCTACACCTTC. This codes for CASTQTAYGYTF.

In its sample, this clone was seen a few times. V gene TRBV6-5 combines with J gene TRBJ1-4; TRBD1 is a possible D gene (5 bases). Trimming took 0 bases from V and 11 from J, leaving 16 bases between them. CDR3 length: 15 amino acids. CDR1 and CDR2 from the germline V gene are MNHEY and SVGAGI. The CDR3 region has the DNA TGTGCCAGCAGTTACTCGATACAGGATTACGGGAAACTGTTTTTT. Residues: CASSYSIQDYGKLFF.